What follows describes a single T cell receptor beta chain. What it recognizes is unknown. With 5 bases removed from V and 4 bases from J, the gap between germline ends came to 14 bases. Germline V gene lookup returns CDR1 MNHEY and CDR2 SMNVEV (reference sequence). This CDR3 is 14 amino acids long. This specimen comes from a study of PD-L1 blockade in urothelial cancer. For the study at large: Before enrollment, 0 to 3 chemotherapy regimens had been given to patients.

Method: immunoSEQ multiplex PCR; TCRdb's copy keeps in-frame clones and lacks some. Among tens of thousands of clones listed, 70% to 90% were seen once. Study-wide results and caveats: Tumor-associated clones in the blood of durable-benefit patients grew more at 3 weeks.

The sequence came from a man aged 55 to 69 with urothelial cancer. This sample comprised PBMCs, obtained around atezolizumab (anti-PD-L1) treatment. This rearrangement joins TRBV27 to TRBJ1-2; D might be TRBD1 (6 bases). CDR3 DNA: TGTGCCAGCAGTCCACAGACAGGTAGCTATGGCTACACCTTC. It is translated as CASSPQTGSYGYTF.